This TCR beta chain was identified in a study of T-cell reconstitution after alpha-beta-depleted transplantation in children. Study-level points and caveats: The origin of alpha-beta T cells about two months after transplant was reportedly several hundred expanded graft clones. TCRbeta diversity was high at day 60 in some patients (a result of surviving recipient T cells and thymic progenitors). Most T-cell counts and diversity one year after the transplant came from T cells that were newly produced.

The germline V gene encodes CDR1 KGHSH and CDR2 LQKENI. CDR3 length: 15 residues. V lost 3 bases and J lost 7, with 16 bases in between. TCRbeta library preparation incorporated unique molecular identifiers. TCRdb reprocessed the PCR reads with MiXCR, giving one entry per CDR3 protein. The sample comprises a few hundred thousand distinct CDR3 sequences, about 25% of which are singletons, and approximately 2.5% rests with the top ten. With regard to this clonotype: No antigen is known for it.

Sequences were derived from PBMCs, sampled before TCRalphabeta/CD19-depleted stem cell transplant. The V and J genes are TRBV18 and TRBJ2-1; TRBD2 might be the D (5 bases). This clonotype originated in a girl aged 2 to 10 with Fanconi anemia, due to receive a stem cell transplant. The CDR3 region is CASSPTSGFVNEQFF. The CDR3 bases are TGTGCCAGCTCACCCACCAGCGGATTCGTAAATGAGCAGTTCTTC.